This T cell receptor beta chain was identified in a study of blood T cell repertoires in COVID-19. Background on the study: COVID-19 samples from acute and convalescent phases originated in the United States, Italy and Spain. Nucleic acid was either cDNA or gDNA, and it came from T cells, B-cell-depleted T cells, or PBMCs.

This clone was seen a single time. In the authors' workflow: Nucleated cell counts were estimated from reference gene primer amplification. Sequencing was performed with immunoSEQ multiplex PCR; in TCRdb, only in-frame clones are kept and a portion is missing. V and J calls and clone size come straight from that table; D and trimming were deduced from the DNA. This table holds roughly 350,000 clones, more than 75% found once. Germline V gene lookup returns CDR1 KGHDR and CDR2 SFDVKD. The junction had 5 bases not matched to a gene; V was cut back by 7 bases and J by 3 bases. This CDR3 region has 14 residues.

The V gene is TRBV24-1, the J gene TRBJ1-2, with TRBD1 identical over 9 bases. Sequences were obtained from peripheral blood. The receptor's source is a woman between 18 and 29 years old who had recovered from COVID-19. CDR3 DNA: TGTGCCACCAGCCCCGGGACAGGGCACTATGGCTACACCTTC. As protein: CATSPGTGHYGYTF.